The subject of this entry is one T cell receptor (beta chain). TCRdb itself ran the reads through MiXCR, one entry per CDR3 protein. Of around 740,000 distinct CDR3 sequences listed, 35% were seen once; the top ten hold about 2.8%. This record comes from a study of T cell repertoires in cytomegalovirus infection. Study as a whole: Carrying CMV and the relevant HLA type showed in public TCR beta signatures.

Sequencing used PBMCs. This TCR was recovered from a human donor in good health (CMV status not recorded). Some clones in this sample may be carry-over from other donors' samples.

For the CDR3, the DNA is TGTGCCAGCAGTACAATACAGGGACCAAATGAAAAACTGTTTTTT. This sequence encodes CASSTIQGPNEKLFF. The rearrangement joins TRBV6-1 to TRBJ1-4; D perhaps matches TRBD1 (6 bases). Germline CDR1 MNHNS, CDR2 SASEGT. Trimming left V 5 bases short and J 5 bases short, with 15 bases between. This CDR3 is 15 amino acids long.